These T cell receptor beta chains were read from a single sample in a study of shared clonotypes between healthy human individuals. Measured with immunoSEQ multiplex PCR; TCRdb has only the in-frame clones, and not every one. The data contain more than 550,000 clones, just under 75% of them seen just once; the ten biggest clones take up roughly 1.8%. Sample: memory CD4+ T cells sorted from blood. The receptors here all came from a woman in her thirties in good health. Each CDR3 is given with its conserved first and last residue. The D gene is left open where the match is weak. Clone size, where shown, is once, few, many, or a class for clones that have expanded.

-,TRBV7-2,TRBJ2-1,-,TGTGCCAGCAGCTTAGTTGTACAAGATATCCCAAAAAACAATGAGCAGTTCTTC,CASSLVVQDIPKNNEQFF
TRBD1,TRBV20-1,TRBJ1-2,-,TGCAGTGCCCGAACAGGGGGTGGCTACACCTTC,CSARTGGGYTF
-,TRBV6-5,TRBJ2-1,-,TGTGCCAGCACCCCAGGGTGGGGAACTAACAATGAGCAGTTCTTC,CASTPGWGTNNEQFF
-,TRBV7-9,TRBJ2-1,-,TGTGCCAGCAGCGCAACCGGACGGCGTGGGGAGCAGTTCTTC,CASSATGRRGEQFF
TRBD2,TRBV29-1,TRBJ2-7,-,TGCAGCGTTGAAGGGCCTAGCGGGAGTCTCTACGAGCAGTACTTC,CSVEGPSGSLYEQYF
-,TRBV6-5,TRBJ2-2,-,TGTGCCAGCAGACCCCCCGAGGTCACCGGGGAGCTGTTTTTT,CASRPPEVTGELFF
-,TRBV11-2,TRBJ2-2,-,TGTGCCAGCAGCTTGTTCGCATCCGGCTCCGGGGAGCTGTTTTTT,CASSLFASGSGELFF
-,TRBV6-6,TRBJ2-7,-,TGTGCCAGCAGCCCGGCCTTAGACTCCTACGAGCAGTACTTC,CASSPALDSYEQYF
TRBD2,TRBV9,TRBJ2-3,once,TGTGCCAGCAGCCGACTAGCGTACACAGATACGCAGTATTTT,CASSRLAYTDTQYF
TRBD1,TRBV2,TRBJ1-5,-,TGTGCCAGCAGCAACCCGACAGGGTGGCAGCCCCAGCATTTT,CASSNPTGWQPQHF
-,TRBV4-1,TRBJ2-4,-,TGCGCCAGCAGCCGTGTTGGCTCGCCTCTCAGAAACATTCAGTACTTC,CASSRVGSPLRNIQYF
-,TRBV6-5,TRBJ1-1,few,TGTGCCAGCAGTTACGGTCGGAGTGGAGCTTTCTTT,CASSYGRSGAFF
-,TRBV6-1,TRBJ1-5,-,TGTGCCAGCCTCGGGGTCGTCAATCAGCCCCAGCATTTT,CASLGVVNQPQHF
TRBD2,TRBV28,TRBJ2-1,-,TGTGCCAGCAGTGGACTAGCGTCGAATGAGCAGTTCTTC,CASSGLASNEQFF
-,TRBV15,TRBJ1-5,once,TGTGCCACCAGCAGAGATCCAACCGGCCAGCCCCAGCATTTT,CATSRDPTGQPQHF
TRBD2,TRBV5-4,TRBJ2-7,-,TGTGCCAGCAGCTTGGAGACTAGCGGGACCCGGAAGTACGAGCAGTACTTC,CASSLETSGTRKYEQYF
-,TRBV6-5,TRBJ1-2,once,TGTGCCAGCAGACTCCAGGCAGGGAGGGTCTATGGCTACACCTTC,CASRLQAGRVYGYTF
TRBD2,TRBV7-3,TRBJ2-3,-,TGTGCCAGCGCCAAGACTAGCGGCACAGATACGCAGTATTTT,CASAKTSGTDTQYF
-,TRBV14,TRBJ2-3,many,TGTGCCAGCAGCCAAGGTGGCGGGATTAACGCAGATACGCAGTATTTT,CASSQGGGINADTQYF
TRBD2,TRBV2,TRBJ2-7,-,TGTGCCAGCAGTGAGGGTGGGCGGGGGAGCTCCTACGAGCAGTACTTC,CASSEGGRGSSYEQYF
TRBD2,TRBV5-1,TRBJ2-5,few,TGCGCCAGCAGCTTGCGGGCTAGCGGGGCGGGGGAGACCCAGTACTTC,CASSLRASGAGETQYF
-,TRBV2,TRBJ1-5,-,TGTGCCAGCCTACAGGGTAACAATCAGCCCCAGCATTTT,CASLQGNNQPQHF
TRBD1,TRBV5-1,TRBJ1-1,once,TGCGCCAGCAGCCCGCGACAGGGGGGAGCCGGCGAAGCTTTCTTT,CASSPRQGGAGEAFF
-,TRBV5-1,TRBJ2-3,-,TGCGCCAGCAGCTTGCAAGCCTCCACAGATACGCAGTATTTT,CASSLQASTDTQYF
-,TRBV30,TRBJ2-5,once,TGTGCCTGGAGAGGGGGACAATTATCCCAGTACTTC,CAWRGGQLSQYF
-,TRBV19,TRBJ2-3,-,TGTGCCAGTAGTATCCCCATCACAGATACGCAGTATTTT,CASSIPITDTQYF
-,TRBV18,TRBJ1-2,-,TGTGCCAGCTCCCCTGAGGCTGTGGGGGATGGCTACACCTTC,CASSPEAVGDGYTF
-,TRBV19,TRBJ2-4,-,TGTGCCAGTATGTCAGAAGTACAAAACATTCAGTACTTC,CASMSEVQNIQYF
TRBD1,TRBV28,TRBJ1-5,-,TGTGCCAGCACCATACCACAGGGGTTTCAGCCCCAGCATTTT,CASTIPQGFQPQHF
-,TRBV5-4,TRBJ2-3,-,TGTGCCAGCAGCTTGTGGTCGACAAATCCGACAGATACGCAGTATTTT,CASSLWSTNPTDTQYF
-,TRBV5-1,TRBJ1-4,-,TGCGCCAGCAGCTCTCAGGGGATTAATGAAAAACTGTTTTTT,CASSSQGINEKLFF
-,TRBV5-1,TRBJ2-3,-,TGCGCCAGCAGCGAGGGTGCAGATACGCAGTATTTT,CASSEGADTQYF
-,TRBV5-4,TRBJ1-3,-,TGTGCCAGCAGCTTGGGGGCAGGGGGAAACACCATATATTTT,CASSLGAGGNTIYF
TRBD2,TRBV5-1,TRBJ2-7,-,TGCGCCAGCAGCCAGGCGACTAGCGGGCCCTACGAGCAGTACTTC,CASSQATSGPYEQYF
-,TRBV9,TRBJ2-5,few,TGTGCCAGCAGCGTAGGTGGGAGTGGTGAGACCCAGTACTTC,CASSVGGSGETQYF
-,TRBV6-1,TRBJ2-3,-,TGTGCCAGCAAAAAGGAGGGAGGTCCAGATACGCAGTATTTT,CASKKEGGPDTQYF
-,TRBV5-8,TRBJ1-3,-,TGTGCCAGCAGCTTGGCGGCTTATGGAAACACCATATATTTT,CASSLAAYGNTIYF
-,TRBV7-2,TRBJ1-1,-,TGTGCCAGCAGCTTAGGGGTAGGGAGGACTGAAGCTTTCTTT,CASSLGVGRTEAFF
TRBD2,TRBV19,TRBJ2-5,-,TGTGCCAGTACCAAGACTAGCGGGAGTTTCTCGGAGACCCAGTACTTC,CASTKTSGSFSETQYF
TRBD2,TRBV5-4,TRBJ2-3,-,TGTGCCAGCAGCTTGACGGGGCTAGCGGCCACAGATACGCAGTATTTT,CASSLTGLAATDTQYF
TRBD2,TRBV19,TRBJ2-5,-,TGTGCCAGTAGTATCGAGGGACTAGCGAGTGGGGAGACCCAGTACTTC,CASSIEGLASGETQYF
-,TRBV28,TRBJ2-1,-,TGTGCCAGCACTAAGAGTACCTCCTACAATGAGCAGTTCTTC,CASTKSTSYNEQFF
TRBD2,TRBV4-1,TRBJ2-5,-,TGCGCCAGCAGCCAAGATCCCGGGACTAGCGGGGAAGAGACCCAGTACTTC,CASSQDPGTSGEETQYF
-,TRBV10-1,TRBJ2-7,-,TGCGCCAGCAGTGGACTAAGAGGATCTGGCCACGAGCAGTACTTC,CASSGLRGSGHEQYF